This TCR beta chain was documented in a study of identifying expanded T cells in peripheral blood. The CDR3 is made up of 14 amino acids. The germline V gene encodes CDR1 WSHSY and CDR2 SAAADI. Trimming left V 0 bases short and J 9 bases short, with 12 bases between. Details on this clone: Its antigen remains unidentified.

Findings and caveats of the study: Clone count variance between roughly two-week samples rose with total template count. Technical replicates showed around 1.2 changed clones; two weeks roughly 18; four weeks 19.

Sequenced by immunoSEQ multiplex PCR; TCRdb stores in-frame clones only, minus some. The data contain around 56,000 clones, approximately 80% of them singletons. No infections or other immune events were documented during collection. The clonotype originates from a person aged 18 to 75 in good health. The source material was blood. The chain uses TRBV10-2 and TRBJ1-5, with D possibly being TRBD1 (5 bases). CDR3 nucleotides: TGCGCCAGCAGTGAGTCGGGGGGACCCCGGCCCCAGCATTTT. Protein sequence: CASSESGGPRPQHF.